What follows are 25 T cell receptor beta chains derived from one specimen sequenced in a study of post-analysis software for immune sequencing data. Their antigens are not known. Study findings and constraints: Roughly five TRBV segments, including TRBV5-6, TRBV5-1 and TRBV20-1, were more frequent in patients than controls.

Tagging with unique molecular identifiers was a feature of the TCR beta cDNA libraries. In TCRdb, the PCR reads were re-called with MiXCR into one record per CDR3 protein. Seen here are 820,000 or so distinct CDR3 sequences, around 53% observed once, and the top ten hold about 4.8%. Sequencing was carried out using blood. These receptors were obtained from a girl aged 10 to 17 with multiple sclerosis.

The J gene is TRBJ1-5, the V gene TRBV2; no clear D. V was cut by 5 bases and J by 2 bases, with 25 bases left in between. Germline loops: CDR1 SNHLY, CDR2 FYNNEI. This CDR3 is 19 amino acids long. This CDR3 reads CASSLYYGRPPGGNQPQHF. CDR3 sequence (DNA): TGTGCCAGCAGTTTATATTATGGAAGGCCCCCGGGAGGCAATCAGCCCCAGCATTTT.

V gene TRBV6-1 combines with J gene TRBJ2-7; 11 positions match TRBD1. The J segment lost 5 bases and the V segment lost 8 bases, leaving 11 bases of the junction unmatched. Looked up from germline, CDR1 is MNHNS and CDR2 is SASEGT. This CDR3 comprises 15 residues. The CDR3 here is CASSPGQGAVNEQYF. The CDR3 bases are TGTGCCAGCTCCCCCGGACAGGGGGCGGTCAACGAGCAGTACTTC.

This clonotype was seen only a few times. This chain uses TRBV7-8 with TRBJ2-5; TRBD2 agrees at 9 bases. The CDR3 has 12 amino acids. Germline V gene data show CDR1 as SGHVS and CDR2 as FQNEAQ. CDR3 sequence (DNA): TGTGCAAGCGGGGGGAACCAAGAGACCCAGTACTTC. This encodes CASGGNQETQYF.

This chain uses TRBV7-2 with TRBJ1-1; possible D gene TRBD1, 6 bases. Germline CDR1 SGHTA, CDR2 FQGNSA. The CDR3 runs 14 residues. Trimming stripped 2 bases from V and 4 bases from J, with 11 bases between. The CDR3 nucleotides are TGTGCCAGCAGCTTACAGGGGCTAGGCACTGAAGCTTTCTTT. Its translation is CASSLQGLGTEAFF. The entire variable domain, with the rest obtained from reference TRBV7-2 and TRBJ1-1, is as follows: GAGVSQSPSNKVTEKGKDVELRCDPISGHTALYWYRQSLGQGLEFLIYFQGNSAPDKSGLPSDRFSAERTGGSVSTLTIQRTQQEDSAVYLCASSLQGLGTEAFFGQGTRLTVV.

The CDR3 DNA reads TGTGCCAGCAAGCGGGATACAGGGGACGAGCAGTACTTC. It yields the protein CASKRDTGDEQYF. V usage is TRBV12-3 or TRBV12-4 and J usage is TRBJ2-7; D assignment may be TRBD1 or TRBD2 (7 bases each). The CDR3 is 13 residues long. Deletions cut 7 bases from V and 5 bases from J, with 15 bases between.

This chain joins TRBV20-1 and TRBJ2-1; D is unclear. With 6 bases removed from V and 5 bases from J, the gap between germline ends came to 14 bases. The CDR3 is 13 residues long. Germline V gene lookup returns CDR1 DFQATT and CDR2 SNEGSKA (reference sequence). CDR3 bases: TGCAGTGCCAGCGTCCCCCTTGACAATGAGCAGTTCTTC. Protein sequence: CSASVPLDNEQFF.

This clonotype turned up a few times. The V gene is TRBV9, the J gene TRBJ2-7, with 11 bases that match TRBD2. Germline V gives CDR1 SGDLS, CDR2 YYNGEE. CDR3 length: 15 amino acids. Trimming took 4 bases from V and 2 from J; bases not matched to a gene: 5. CDR3 nucleotides: TGTGCCAGCAGCACCGGGACTAGCGGCCCCTACGAGCAGTACTTC. As protein: CASSTGTSGPYEQYF.

The chain uses TRBV18 and TRBJ1-1; 7 positions match TRBD1. The CDR3 has 14 residues. J gave up 5 bases and V 3 bases, and 6 bases lay outside the gene matches. Germline assignment: CDR1 KGHSH and CDR2 LQKENI. CDR3 in DNA: TGTGCCAGCTCACCCAGGGGGGAGAGGACTGAAGCTTTCTTT. Translating it yields CASSPRGERTEAFF.

This clonotype was counted only a few times. The chain is built from TRBV5-5 and TRBJ1-2, with 9 bases matching TRBD1. The CDR3 has 16 residues. CDR1 SGHKS and CDR2 YYEKEE come from the germline V gene (reference sequence). The V segment lost 4 bases and the J segment 4 bases; nucleotides outside the gene matches: 11. The DNA of the CDR3 is TGTGCCAGCAGCCCTGGCCCGGGACAGGGTGTCTATGGCTACACCTTC. As protein: CASSPGPGQGVYGYTF.

As regards this clonotype: An end of the junction differs from the germline gene, which may be a read error. The chain carries TRBV5-1 and TRBJ2-3, with a weak D call TRBD2 (6 bases). The CDR3 runs 15 residues. Germline CDR1 and CDR2: SGHRS and YFSETQ. CDR3 sequence: CAGSLGAARGDTQYF. As DNA, the CDR3 is TGCGCCGGCAGCTTGGGAGCCGCTCGGGGGGATACGCAGTATTTT.

This chain connects TRBV7-2 to TRBJ1-1, with D possibly TRBD1 on 5 matching bases. CDR1 SGHTA and CDR2 FQGNSA come from the germline V gene. The ends were cut back, 1 base at V and 3 bases at J, with 12 bases in the middle. The CDR3 has 15 residues. This CDR3 reads CASSLVAGGYTEAFF. CDR3 DNA: TGTGCCAGCAGCTTAGTCGCCGGGGGTTACACTGAAGCTTTCTTT.

The chain links TRBV5-4 to TRBJ2-7, with 7 bases that match TRBD1. Germline assignment: CDR1 SGHNT and CDR2 YYREEE (reference sequence). The length of the CDR3 is 14 residues. With 2 bases clipped from V and 5 bases from J, the junction kept 7 bases outside the gene matches. The CDR3 DNA is TGTGCCAGCAGCTTCGACAGGGTAGGAAACGAGCAGTACTTC. Its translation is CASSFDRVGNEQYF. Using reference TRBV5-4 and TRBJ2-7 for the parts outside the CDR3, the full variable domain is ETGVTQSPTHLIKTRGQQVTLRCSSQSGHNTVSWYQQALGQGPQFIFQYYREEENGRGNFPPRFSGLQFPNYSSELNVNALELDDSALYLCASSFDRVGNEQYFGPGTRLTVT.

V usage is TRBV4-1 and J usage is TRBJ2-7, with D perhaps being TRBD1 or TRBD2 (5 bases each). CDR1 is MGHRA and CDR2 is YSYEKL in the germline V gene. CDR3 size: 15 residues. V was clipped by 0 bases and J by 5 bases, with 14 bases between them. CDR3 in amino acids: CASSQDRGVGNEQYF. CDR3 coding DNA: TGCGCCAGCAGCCAAGATAGGGGAGTCGGTAACGAGCAGTACTTC.

The rearrangement joins TRBV5-1 to TRBJ2-7, with D possibly being TRBD1 or TRBD2 (5 bases each). Per germline, CDR1 SGHRS and CDR2 YFSETQ. The CDR3 sequence is 14 residues long. Trimming removed 3 bases from V and 2 bases from J, with 12 bases in between. CDR3 amino acids: CASSWDQGPYEQYF. CDR3 in DNA: TGCGCCAGCAGCTGGGACCAGGGTCCCTACGAGCAGTACTTC.

The rearrangement uses TRBV29-1 and TRBJ2-1; a possible D gene is TRBD1 (5 bases). The CDR3 contains 14 residues. Germline V gene lookup returns CDR1 SQVTM and CDR2 ANQGSEA. Trimming stripped 4 bases from V and 2 bases from J, with 12 bases between. CDR3 sequence: CSVAGRATYNEQFF. The CDR3 region has the DNA TGCAGCGTTGCTGGCAGGGCGACCTACAATGAGCAGTTCTTC.

The chain recombines TRBV24-1 with TRBJ2-1, with 10 bases that match TRBD1. The V and J ends lost 3 bases and 4 bases, in that order; junction bases with no gene match: 5. The CDR3 sequence is 16 residues long. CDR1 is KGHDR and CDR2 is SFDVKD in the germline V gene. CDR3 region: CATSDTGTGEYNEQFF. CDR3 sequence (DNA): TGTGCCACCAGTGATACCGGGACAGGGGAGTACAATGAGCAGTTCTTC.

The chain couples TRBV4-1 to TRBJ1-4; D gene ambiguous. Germline V gene lookup returns CDR1 MGHRA and CDR2 YSYEKL. V was cut by 0 bases and J by 5 bases, with 10 bases left in between. This CDR3 is 15 amino acids long. CDR3 coding DNA: TGCGCCAGCAGCCAAGAAACAGCTTCCAATGAAAAACTGTTTTTT. It specifies CASSQETASNEKLFF.

This clonotype was seen just once. The V gene is TRBV6-5, the J gene TRBJ1-2; 7 bases are a match to TRBD1. V gave up 2 bases and J gave up 5 bases; unmatched junction bases: 14. Germline CDR1 is MNHEY and CDR2 is SVGAGI. The CDR3 spans 17 residues. The CDR3, as DNA: TGTGCCAGCAGTTACCGACGTACACAGGGGATTGGGTATGGCTACACCTTC. This codes for CASSYRRTQGIGYGYTF.

The chain uses TRBV5-1 and TRBJ2-5; 8 bases agree with TRBD1. Germline values: CDR1 SGHRS, CDR2 YFSETQ. Losses at the gene ends were 4 bases for V and 0 bases for J; bases not matched to a gene: 8. This CDR3 is built from 16 residues. The chain's CDR3 is CASSQDRASYQETQYF. In DNA form, the CDR3 reads TGCGCCAGCAGCCAGGACAGGGCGTCTTACCAAGAGACCCAGTACTTC.

This clonotype was recorded a few times. This sequence joins TRBV29-1 and TRBJ2-7; TRBD1 agrees at 8 bases. The CDR3 is 15 residues long. Trimming at V came to 3 bases and at J to 6 bases, leaving 13 bases not matched to a gene. The germline CDR1 and CDR2 sequences are SQVTM and ANQGSEA. The CDR3 loop reads CSVDGQGKGSSEQYF. DNA of the CDR3: TGCAGCGTTGACGGACAGGGTAAGGGTTCGAGCGAGCAGTACTTC.

For the CDR3, the DNA is TGCGCCAGCAGCTTGTGGGTAAACAGCAATCAGCCCCAGCATTTT. As protein: CASSLWVNSNQPQHF. V and J are TRBV5-1 and TRBJ1-5; the D is unclear. The CDR3 runs to 15 residues. Trimming removed 1 base from V and 1 base from J, with 9 bases in between. CDR1 and CDR2 (germline): SGHRS, YFSETQ.

CDR3 region: CASSQDGGNYGYTF. CDR3 DNA sequence: TGTGCCAGCAGCCAAGACGGGGGGAACTATGGCTACACCTTC. The chain recombines TRBV3-1 with TRBJ1-2, with D perhaps TRBD1 (5 bases). The CDR3 is 14 residues long. Germline values: CDR1 LGHDT, CDR2 YNNKEL (reference sequence). V was shortened by 0 bases and J by 2 bases, with 7 bases between the two germline ends.

The gene calls are TRBV3-1 and TRBJ2-1; no firm D call. The CDR3 runs to 13 residues. V lost 0 bases and J lost 10, with 10 bases in between. Germline CDR1 is LGHDT and CDR2 is YNNKEL (reference sequence). CDR3 region: CASSQDLDLEQFF. CDR3 nucleotide sequence: TGTGCCAGCAGCCAAGATCTTGATCTAGAGCAGTTCTTC.

The rearrangement links TRBV5-1 to TRBJ2-7; 9 bases match TRBD2. The V gene end was trimmed by 5 bases and the J gene end by 5 bases; junction bases not matched to a gene: 5. The CDR3 runs to 13 residues. Per the germline V gene, CDR1 is SGHRS and CDR2 is YFSETQ. CDR3 sequence reads: CASRASGTHEQYF. The DNA for the CDR3 is TGCGCCAGCAGGGCTAGCGGGACCCACGAGCAGTACTTC.

The rearrangement joins TRBV11-2 to TRBJ1-2, with a possible D match to TRBD1 (6 bases). V was shortened by 1 base and J by 6 bases, with 12 bases between the two germline ends. This CDR3 has 14 residues. Looked up from germline, CDR1 is SGHAT and CDR2 is FQNNGV. In DNA, the CDR3 is TGTGCCAGCAGCTTAGTGATCAGGGGAAATGGCTACACCTTC. The encoded protein is CASSLVIRGNGYTF.